Below are 6 T cell receptor beta chains sequenced from a single sample in a study of T cell changes during pregnancy in multiple sclerosis. Data came from immunoSEQ multiplex PCR; TCRdb stores just in-frame clones and leaves some out. Of tens of thousands of clones listed, around 92% are singletons. Sequencing was performed on peripheral blood, taken after pregnancy. These receptors were taken from a female donor with multiple sclerosis, enrolled in a pregnancy study.

The chain employs TRBV6-4 and TRBJ1-2, with D uncertain. In germline, CDR1 is MRHNA, CDR2 SNTAGT. The germline V and J ends were trimmed by 8 bases and 6 bases, with 7 bases remaining between them. The CDR3 is 10 amino acids. The CDR3 reads CASRVHGYTF. CDR3 bases: TGTGCCAGCCGCGTCCATGGCTACACCTTC.

This clone occurred once. V usage is TRBV19 and J usage is TRBJ2-7; 15 bases agree with TRBD2. CDR3 length equals 16 residues. V trimming: 7 bases; J trimming: 7 bases; junction bases outside the gene matches: 11. CDR1 is LNHDA, CDR2 SQIVND, per germline (reference sequence). The chain's CDR3 is CASNHPAGLAGGEQYF. The CDR3 DNA reads TGTGCCAGTAACCACCCGGCAGGACTAGCGGGAGGGGAGCAGTACTTC.

This clone was observed a single time. V gene TRBV19 combines with J gene TRBJ1-2, with D possibly TRBD1 on 5 matching bases. The germline V gene has CDR1 LNHDA and CDR2 SQIVND (reference sequence). The V end lost 4 bases, the J end lost 4 bases, and 10 bases lay between the germline ends. The CDR3 covers 13 residues. CDR3 residues: CASSKTAIYGYTF. The CDR3 bases are TGTGCCAGTAGTAAGACAGCCATCTATGGCTACACCTTC.

V and J are TRBV15 and TRBJ2-7; the D gene is possibly TRBD2 (6 bases). V was pared by 0 bases and J by 2 bases, with 11 bases between. CDR1 is LNHNV, CDR2 YYDKDF, per germline (reference sequence). The CDR3 covers 15 residues. CDR3 residues: CATSRERDSTYEQYF. In DNA form, the CDR3 reads TGTGCCACCAGCAGAGAGCGGGACTCAACCTACGAGCAGTACTTC.

The chain uses TRBV29-1 and TRBJ1-3; D gene ambiguous. CDR1 and CDR2 (germline): SQVTM, ANQGSEA. V shed 2 bases and J shed 2 bases, with 10 bases lying between them. This CDR3 contains 14 residues. CDR3 sequence: CSVESSGAGNTIYF. The CDR3, as DNA: TGCAGCGTTGAAAGCTCCGGGGCTGGAAACACCATATATTTT.

The rearrangement joins TRBV7-9 to TRBJ2-7; the D gene is possibly TRBD1 (6 bases). Trimming removed 5 bases from V and 2 bases from J, with 10 bases in between. CDR1 is SEHNR and CDR2 is FQNEAQ in the germline V gene (reference sequence). The CDR3 length is 13 residues. CDR3 in DNA: TGTGCCAGCAGCCCCCGGACAGCCTACGAGCAGTACTTC. It is translated as CASSPRTAYEQYF.